Below are 12 T cell receptor beta chains sequenced from a single sample in a study of CD8 T cells in Susac syndrome (dated by TCRdb to between 2017 and 2020). Libraries were constructed by the immunoSEQ multiplex PCR assay. RNA was extracted using the RNeasy kit, and about 0.45 to 1 ug of the RNA was reverse transcribed with random hexamers. In-frame beta chains were kept once TCRdb had trimmed the public reads at Q25 with fastp and called clones with MiXCR. When rows share a CDR3 protein, they turn into one entry using the most common DNA and genes. Here the sample has more than 150,000 distinct CDR3 sequences; about 95% occur a single time. Of the sample, 0.16% is held by the ten largest clones. Sequenced sample: CD4+ T cells from PBMCs. These receptors were collected from a human donor with Susac syndrome.

This clonotype was seen just once. This chain joins TRBV15 and TRBJ2-3; D not resolved. CDR3 size: 14 residues. The germline V and J ends were trimmed by 1 base and 3 bases, with 8 bases remaining between them. Germline V gene data show CDR1 as LNHNV and CDR2 as YYDKDF (reference sequence). The CDR3 DNA reads as TGTGCCACCAGCAGAGGTGGGGATACAGATACGCAGTATTTT. It encodes CATSRGGDTDTQYF.

The chain couples TRBV5-1 to TRBJ2-7, with 7 bases that match TRBD1. The trim removed 4 bases at V and 3 bases at J, leaving 7 bases unmatched. This CDR3 region has 14 residues. Looked up from germline, CDR1 is SGHRS and CDR2 is YFSETQ. The CDR3: CASSPTGLDYEQYF. DNA of the CDR3: TGCGCCAGCAGCCCGACAGGGCTAGACTACGAGCAGTACTTC.

V and J are TRBV4-1 and TRBJ2-3; 8 bases agree with TRBD2. V was clipped by 2 bases and J by 6 bases; unmatched bases: 7. CDR1 is MGHRA and CDR2 is YSYEKL in the germline V gene. CDR3 length equals 15 residues. The CDR3 region is CASSQLAGTQDTQYF. The CDR3 DNA reads as TGCGCCAGCAGCCAACTAGCGGGTACTCAGGATACGCAGTATTTT.

The genes are TRBV7-2 and TRBJ2-6; TRBD1 agrees at 7 bases. The V gene's germline CDR1 is SGHTA and CDR2 FQGNSA. The V segment lost 11 bases and the J segment 0 bases; nucleotides outside the gene matches: 13. This CDR3 region has 17 residues. CDR3 residues: CALRGQDLFSGANVLTF. Here the CDR3 DNA reads TGTGCCTTACGAGGACAGGACCTCTTCTCTGGGGCCAACGTCCTGACTTTC.

V and J are TRBV29-1 and TRBJ2-7; tentative D call: TRBD1 (6 bases). Germline values: CDR1 SQVTM, CDR2 ANQGSEA. The CDR3 loop spans 12 amino acids. V lost 3 bases and J lost 0, with 6 bases in between. The CDR3 is CSVEGASYEQYF. The CDR3 DNA reads as TGCAGCGTTGAGGGGGCCTCCTACGAGCAGTACTTC.

The chain carries TRBV10-1 and TRBJ2-3, with TRBD1 identical over 7 bases. V shed 0 bases and J 8 bases; nucleotides not matched to a gene: 2. CDR3 length equals 13 residues. Looked up from germline, CDR1 is WNHNN and CDR2 is SYGVQD (reference sequence). The CDR3 nucleotides read TGCGCCAGCAGTGAGTCGACAGGGAGTACGCAGTATTTT. This gives the protein CASSESTGSTQYF.

The gene calls are TRBV7-9 and TRBJ1-5, with D possibly being TRBD1 (6 bases). V was clipped by 4 bases and J by 6 bases, with 10 bases between them. The V gene's germline CDR1 is SEHNR and CDR2 FQNEAQ (reference sequence). The CDR3 has 13 amino acids. The CDR3 bases are TGTGCCAGCAGCTGGACAGAGAGTCAGCCCCAGCATTTT. As protein: CASSWTESQPQHF. Filled out from reference TRBV7-9 and TRBJ1-5, the complete variable domain reads DTGVSQNPRHKITKRGQNVTFRCDPISEHNRLYWYRQTLGQGPEFLTYFQNEAQLEKSRLLSDRFSAERPKGSFSTLEIQRTEQGDSAMYLCASSWTESQPQHFGDGTRLSIL.

The chain has TRBV20-1 and TRBJ2-7; TRBD2 matches at 8 bases. Germline V gene data show CDR1 as DFQATT and CDR2 as SNEGSKA (reference sequence). Germline trimming cut 1 base from V and 5 bases from J; bases unmatched to any gene: 7. The CDR3 covers 14 residues. The CDR3: CSARALAGGDEQYF. The CDR3 nucleotides read TGCAGTGCTAGAGCCCTAGCGGGTGGCGACGAGCAGTACTTC.

The V call is TRBV7-9, the J call TRBJ1-2; TRBD1 agrees at 8 bases. The CDR3 is made up of 14 amino acids. From germline, CDR1 is SEHNR and CDR2 FQNEAQ (reference sequence). V shed 0 bases and J 6 bases; nucleotides not matched to a gene: 3. The DNA of the CDR3 is TGTGCCAGCAGCTTAGCGGAGACAGGGGATGGCTACACCTTC. Amino acids: CASSLAETGDGYTF.

The chain carries TRBV9 and TRBJ1-6; 10 nucleotides match TRBD1. The CDR3 is 16 amino acids. Germline V gene lookup returns CDR1 SGDLS and CDR2 YYNGEE. Trimming at V came to 3 bases and at J to 6 bases, leaving 6 bases not matched to a gene. CDR3 protein: CASSARDRGGNSPLHF. CDR3 coding DNA: TGTGCCAGCAGCGCCCGGGACAGGGGAGGTAATTCACCCCTCCACTTT.

The CDR3: CSARVDSNSPLHF. The CDR3 bases are TGCAGTGCTAGGGTGGACAGTAATTCACCCCTCCACTTT. This sequence joins TRBV20-1 and TRBJ1-6; TRBD1 is a possible D gene (6 bases). The V end was cut by 3 bases, the J end by 6 bases, with 9 bases between. The length of the CDR3 is 13 residues. Germline V gives CDR1 DFQATT, CDR2 SNEGSKA (reference sequence).

The chain links TRBV29-1 to TRBJ1-6; tentative D call: TRBD1 (5 bases). CDR1 and CDR2 from the germline V gene are SQVTM and ANQGSEA. CDR3 length equals 13 residues. Trimming cost V 6 bases and J 8 bases, with 14 bases left between them. The CDR3 sequence: CSVRKGTDSPLHF. In DNA, the CDR3 is TGCAGCGTCCGAAAGGGGACGGATTCACCCCTCCACTTT.